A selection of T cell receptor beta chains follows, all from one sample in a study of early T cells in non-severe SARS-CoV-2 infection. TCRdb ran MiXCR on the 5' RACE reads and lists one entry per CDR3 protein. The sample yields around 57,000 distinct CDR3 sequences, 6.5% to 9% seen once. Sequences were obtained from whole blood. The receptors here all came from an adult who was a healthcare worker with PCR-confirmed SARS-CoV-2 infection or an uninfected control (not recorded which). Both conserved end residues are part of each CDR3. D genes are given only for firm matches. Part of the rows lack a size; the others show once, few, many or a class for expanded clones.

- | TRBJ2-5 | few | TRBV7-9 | TGTGCCAGCCGAGGGGGGCAGAGGAAGGAGACCCAGTACTTC | CASRGGQRKETQYF
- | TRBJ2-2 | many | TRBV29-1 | TGCAGCGCTGAGGGTCTCAGGGCCGCCGGGGAGCTGTTTTTT | CSAEGLRAAGELFF
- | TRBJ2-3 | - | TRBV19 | TGTGCCAGTAGTATCTGGCACAGCTCAAGCACAGATACGCAGTATTTT | CASSIWHSSSTDTQYF
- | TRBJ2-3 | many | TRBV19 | TGTGCCAGTGCAGGAGGCGGGATGCGCACAGATACGCAGTATTTT | CASAGGGMRTDTQYF
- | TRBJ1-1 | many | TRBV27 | TGTGCCAGCAGTTTCTTGGGCGGGACTGAAGCTTTCTTT | CASSFLGGTEAFF
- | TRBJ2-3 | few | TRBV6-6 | TGTGCCAGCAGTTACTCCCGGACAGTCACAGATACGCAGTATTTT | CASSYSRTVTDTQYF
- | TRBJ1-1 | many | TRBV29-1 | TGCAGCGTTGCTTCACGAGGCTATGGCACTGAAGCTTTCTTT | CSVASRGYGTEAFF
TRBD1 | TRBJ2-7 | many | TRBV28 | TGTGCCAGCAGTCTCTGGGGACTCGGGACAGGCAGCTACGAGCAGTACTTC | CASSLWGLGTGSYEQYF
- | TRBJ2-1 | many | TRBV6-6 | TGTGCCAGCAGCAGGGATATTTACAATGAGCAGTTCTTC | CASSRDIYNEQFF
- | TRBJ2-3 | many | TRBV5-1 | TGCGCCAGCAGCACGTCCGGGGGGCACACAGATACGCAGTATTTT | CASSTSGGHTDTQYF
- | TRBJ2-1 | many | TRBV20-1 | TGCAGTGCTAGGGGGGGACGGTCATCCTACAATGAGCAGTTCTTC | CSARGGRSSYNEQFF
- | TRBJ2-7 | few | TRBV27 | TGTGCCAGCAGTCCTGGCGTGCCTGGGTACGAGCAGTACTTC | CASSPGVPGYEQYF
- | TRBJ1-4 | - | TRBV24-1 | TGTGCCACCAGTGACCGGGGCCTTAATGAAAAACTGTTTTTT | CATSDRGLNEKLFF
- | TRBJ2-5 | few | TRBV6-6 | TGTGCCAGCAGTGGCGACACTCTAGCAGGGGAGACCCAGTACTTC | CASSGDTLAGETQYF
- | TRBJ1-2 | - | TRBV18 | TGTGCCAGCTCACCGGGCCAGGGGCCCAACTATGGCTACACCTTC | CASSPGQGPNYGYTF
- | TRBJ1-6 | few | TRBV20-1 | TGCAGTGCTAGCCAGGAGTCCTCCTATAATTCACCCCTCCACTTT | CSASQESSYNSPLHF
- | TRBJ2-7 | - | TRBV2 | TGTGCCAGCAGTGAAACGCCCTACGAGCAGTACTTC | CASSETPYEQYF
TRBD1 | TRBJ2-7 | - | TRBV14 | TGTGCCAGCAGCCCGGGACAGGGTCTTCCTGGGAGGTACGAGCAGTACTTC | CASSPGQGLPGRYEQYF
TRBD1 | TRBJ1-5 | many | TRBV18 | TGTGCCAGCTCACCGGGACAGGGGGCTCAGCCCCAGCATTTT | CASSPGQGAQPQHF
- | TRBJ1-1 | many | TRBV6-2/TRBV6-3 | TGTGCCAGCACTCGGGCAGGGTTGAACACTGAAGCTTTCTTT | CASTRAGLNTEAFF
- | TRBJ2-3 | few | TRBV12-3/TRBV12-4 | TGTGCCAGCAGTTCTCTCCCCACCAGGGCTTATACGCAGTATTTT | CASSSLPTRAYTQYF
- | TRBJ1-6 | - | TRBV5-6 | TGTGCCAGCAGCTCCCGGGACATCTATAATTCACCCCTCCACTTT | CASSSRDIYNSPLHF
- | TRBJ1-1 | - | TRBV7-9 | TGTGCCAGCAGTTCGGGCCCTGTGCGAGAAGCTTTCTTT | CASSSGPVREAFF
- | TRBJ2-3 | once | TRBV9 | TGTGCCAGCAGCACCAGGGGGGGGCCGATCACTGGCACAGATACGCAGTATTTT | CASSTRGGPITGTDTQYF
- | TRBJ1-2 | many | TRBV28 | TGTGCCAGCAGCTGGACAGTTAACTATGGCTACACCTTC | CASSWTVNYGYTF
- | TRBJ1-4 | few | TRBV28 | TGTGCCAGCAGTTATGCTACCAGGGGATTTGTAAAACTGTTTTTT | CASSYATRGFVKLFF
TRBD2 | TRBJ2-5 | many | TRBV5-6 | TGTGCCAGCAGCTTACTGCGGGAGAATCAGGAGACCCAGTACTTC | CASSLLRENQETQYF
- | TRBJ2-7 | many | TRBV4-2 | TGTGCCAGCAGCCAAGAAGGTGCAACGAGGGAGCAGTACTTC | CASSQEGATREQYF
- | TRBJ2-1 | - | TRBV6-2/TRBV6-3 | TGTGCCAGCAGCCACGGTTTAGGGCAGTTCTTC | CASSHGLGQFF
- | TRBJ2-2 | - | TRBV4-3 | TGCGCCAGCAGCCAAGATCATCCCGGGGAGCTGTTTTTT | CASSQDHPGELFF
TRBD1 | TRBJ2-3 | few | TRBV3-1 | TGTGCCAGCAGCCAGGCCGGGACAGCAGTGCAGTATTTT | CASSQAGTAVQYF
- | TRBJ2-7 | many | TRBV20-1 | TGCAGTGCCCAGGCCCACGAGCAGTACTTC | CSAQAHEQYF
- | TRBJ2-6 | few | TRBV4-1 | TGCGCCAGCAGCCAAGAACCGGGGTCTGGGGCCAACGTCCTGACTTTC | CASSQEPGSGANVLTF
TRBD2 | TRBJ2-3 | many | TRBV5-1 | TGCGCCAGCAGCCCCCGGACTAGCGGGAGGGCCCCAGATACGCAGTATTTT | CASSPRTSGRAPDTQYF
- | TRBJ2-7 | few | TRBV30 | TGTGCCTGGAGTGTTAGCAGGGGTTTCCAGCCGCAGTACTTC | CAWSVSRGFQPQYF
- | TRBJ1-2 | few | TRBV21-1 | TGTGCCAGCAGCCGCCGTGGGGGCGCGGTAGGCTACACCTTC | CASSRRGGAVGYTF
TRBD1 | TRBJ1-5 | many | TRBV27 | TGTGCCAGCAGTACCGGGGACAGCTATCAGCCCCAGCATTTT | CASSTGDSYQPQHF
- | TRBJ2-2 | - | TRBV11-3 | TGTGCCAGCAGCTTTTATTCGAACACCGGGGAGCTGTTTTTT | CASSFYSNTGELFF
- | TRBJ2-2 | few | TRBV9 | TGTGCCAGCAGCGTAGCTCATTCAGTCGGTAACACCGGGGAGCTGTTTTTT | CASSVAHSVGNTGELFF
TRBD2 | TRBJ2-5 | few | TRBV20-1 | TGCAGTGCTAGAGCGGGGCTAGCGGGGTCCCAAGAGACCCAGTACTTC | CSARAGLAGSQETQYF
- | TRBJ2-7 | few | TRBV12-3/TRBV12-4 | TGTGCCAGCAGTTTGAGGTTGGTCGACGAGCAGTACTTC | CASSLRLVDEQYF
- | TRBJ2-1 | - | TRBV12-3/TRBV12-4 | TGTGCCAGCAGTTTGGATAGAGTAAGGGAGTTCTTC | CASSLDRVREFF
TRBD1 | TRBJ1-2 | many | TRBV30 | TGTGCCTTACAATTACAGGGGATTCACTATGGCTACACCTTC | CALQLQGIHYGYTF
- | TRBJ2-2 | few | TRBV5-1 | TGCGCCAGCAGCTCCGGCGGGACCGGGGAGCTGTTTTTT | CASSSGGTGELFF